The 19 T cell receptor beta chains below come from one sample, sequenced in a study of lymphopenia after photon versus proton radiotherapy. Data came from immunoSEQ multiplex PCR; TCRdb stores just in-frame clones and leaves some out. This table has approximately 91,000 clones, around four fifths appearing once. The sequences come from peripheral blood, collected from a patient treated with proton-based radiotherapy. All receptors come from a man in his sixties with pancreatic cancer.

The J gene is TRBJ2-7, the V gene TRBV21-1; TRBD1, the table's D call, was not compared with the DNA. TRBV21-1 is flagged as a pseudogene. CDR3 length equals 14 residues. The CDR3 DNA reads as TGTGCCAGCAGCAGGGCCGATAGCTCCTACGAGCAGTACTTC. Translated, it gives CASSRADSSYEQYF.

The chain is built from TRBV11-3 and TRBJ2-5; weak D call: TRBD2 (6 bases). The germline V and J ends were trimmed by 1 base and 2 bases, with 11 bases remaining between them. This CDR3 is 15 amino acids long. The V gene's germline CDR1 is SGHNT and CDR2 YENEEA. CDR3 residues: CASSLGAGPQETQYF. As DNA, the CDR3 is TGTGCCAGCAGCTTAGGAGCGGGCCCTCAAGAGACCCAGTACTTC.

This rearrangement joins TRBV6-1 to TRBJ2-7; D is perhaps TRBD1 or TRBD2 (5 bases each). This CDR3 contains 16 residues. V was shortened by 2 bases and J by 3 bases, with 17 bases between the two germline ends. Germline V CDR1 and CDR2: MNHNS, SASEGT. As DNA, the CDR3 is TGTGCCAGCAGTGAACCCGGGACCGGCAATCGCTACGAGCAGTACTTC. Protein: CASSEPGTGNRYEQYF.

The chain recombines TRBV27 with TRBJ2-1, with 11 bases aligning to TRBD1. Germline assignment: CDR1 MNHEY and CDR2 SMNVEV (reference sequence). CDR3 length equals 14 residues. J gave up 8 bases and V 3 bases, and 3 bases lay outside the gene matches. CDR3 nucleotide sequence: TGTGCCAGCAGTTTTGGGACAGGGGGAGATGAGCAGTTCTTC. Translation: CASSFGTGGDEQFF.

The chain employs TRBV6-1 and TRBJ2-1; D is unresolved. V was trimmed by 9 bases and J by 4 bases, leaving 16 bases between them. Germline CDR1 reads MNHNS; CDR2 reads SASEGT. The CDR3 runs to 14 residues. CDR3 in DNA: TGTGCCAGTGATCGGGCTTCACAGTACAATGAGCAGTTCTTC. Translation: CASDRASQYNEQFF.

Note on this clone: The junction departs from the called germline gene at one end, perhaps through a read error. This chain links TRBV30 with TRBJ2-7; D unresolved. Germline V gene lookup returns CDR1 GTSNPN and CDR2 SVGIG (reference sequence). This CDR3 contains 11 residues. Written as DNA, the CDR3 is TGTGCCTGGAGTGGTGGCTACGGGCAGTACTTC. Protein product: CAWSGGYGQYF.

V and J are TRBV6-1 and TRBJ1-5; weak D call: TRBD1 (5 bases). Trimming stripped 6 bases from V and 2 bases from J, with 11 bases between. This CDR3 comprises 14 residues. CDR1 and CDR2 (germline): MNHNS, SASEGT. The DNA for the CDR3 is TGTGCCAGCAGGGGGGGAGCGGGCAATCAGCCCCAGCATTTT. Amino acids: CASRGGAGNQPQHF.

This clone was detected only once. This chain links TRBV2 with TRBJ1-6; D gene unclear. The CDR3 runs to 13 residues. CDR1 is SNHLY and CDR2 is FYNNEI in the germline V gene. V lost 7 bases, J lost 3 bases, and 7 bases lay in between. The CDR3 sequence: CASNQGYNSPLHF. In DNA form, the CDR3 reads TGTGCCAGCAACCAAGGCTATAATTCACCCCTCCACTTT.

V and J are TRBV21-1 and TRBJ2-7; the D segment call TRBD2 is taken from the table without a DNA check. TRBV21-1 is a documented pseudogene. This CDR3 is 15 amino acids long. Here the CDR3 DNA reads TGTGCCAGCAGCAATCCGAAGCTAAGATGCTACGAGCAGTACTTC. Translated, it gives CASSNPKLRCYEQYF.

The chain joins TRBV29-1 to TRBJ1-1; unclear D gene. This CDR3 contains 12 residues. The germline CDR1 and CDR2 sequences are SQVTM and ANQGSEA. V was trimmed by 4 bases and J by 4 bases, leaving 10 bases between them. The CDR3 sequence is CSVADMVTEAFF. As DNA, the CDR3 is TGCAGCGTTGCGGATATGGTCACTGAAGCTTTCTTT.

The chain recombines TRBV10-3 with TRBJ2-4; TRBD2 might be the D (5 bases). The V and J ends lost 11 bases and 2 bases respectively, with 16 bases between them. The CDR3 has 14 residues. Germline loops: CDR1 ENHRY, CDR2 SYGVKD. CDR3 loop: CASGVGAPKNIQYF. In DNA, the CDR3 is TGTGCCTCCGGGGTGGGCGCACCCAAAAACATTCAGTACTTC.

The chain links TRBV10-3 to TRBJ2-1; D may be TRBD1 (6 bases). Trimming pared 6 bases from V and 2 bases from J, leaving 14 bases between. This CDR3 region has 15 residues. From germline, CDR1 is ENHRY and CDR2 SYGVKD. The DNA of the CDR3 is TGTGCCATCAGGGAACAGGGTAGGACCTACAATGAGCAGTTCTTC. This sequence encodes CAIREQGRTYNEQFF.

This chain links TRBV5-4 with TRBJ1-5; D is uncertain. CDR3 length: 15 amino acids. Germline V gene sequence: CDR1 SGHNT, CDR2 YYREEE (reference sequence). The ends were cut back, 3 bases at V and 6 bases at J, with 16 bases in the middle. The CDR3 region has the DNA TGTGCCAGCAGCTCGGACGGGGAGGTGGGTCAGCCCCAGCATTTT. Its protein is CASSSDGEVGQPQHF.

This clone was seen more than once but under ten times. This chain connects TRBV7-2 to TRBJ2-3; D gene ambiguous. Germline values: CDR1 SGHTA, CDR2 FQGNSA. V dropped 5 bases and J dropped 6 bases, with 9 bases sitting between them. The CDR3 length is 12 residues. CDR3 DNA sequence: TGTGCCAGCAGCCGCGTTTCGGATACGCAGTATTTT. It codes for CASSRVSDTQYF.

The genes are TRBV14 and TRBJ1-3, with 8 nucleotides matching TRBD1. V was pared by 4 bases and J by 9 bases, with 8 bases of the junction left unmatched. CDR1 SGHDN and CDR2 FVKESK come from the germline V gene. The CDR3 consists of 14 residues. CDR3 nucleotides: TGTGCCAGCAGCCGACAGGGGATTAGGGCCACCATATATTTT. Amino acids: CASSRQGIRATIYF.

This rearrangement joins TRBV7-2 to TRBJ2-7, with 7 nucleotides matching TRBD2. CDR3 length: 16 residues. V was pared by 3 bases and J by 4 bases, with 12 bases of the junction left unmatched. The germline CDR1 and CDR2 sequences are SGHTA and FQGNSA. As DNA, the CDR3 is TGTGCCAGCAGCTTCTCTAGCGGAGGTTCGCCGTACGAGCAGTACTTC. The encoded protein is CASSFSSGGSPYEQYF.

The genes are TRBV7-8 and TRBJ1-4; no firm D call. V was clipped by 3 bases and J by 0 bases, with 8 bases between them. The CDR3 has 15 residues. Per the germline V gene, CDR1 is SGHVS and CDR2 is FQNEAQ. The DNA of the CDR3 is TGTGCCAGCAGCTTTTCCCCTTCAACTAATGAAAAACTGTTTTTT. Protein: CASSFSPSTNEKLFF.

The gene calls are TRBV27 and TRBJ1-4; D perhaps matches TRBD1 (5 bases). This CDR3 is 15 amino acids long. V lost 0 bases and J lost 8, with 13 bases in between. CDR1 is MNHEY and CDR2 is SMNVEV in the germline V gene (reference sequence). CDR3 nucleotides: TGTGCCAGCAGTTTATCCGGGACTTATGGGGAAAAACTGTTTTTT. Translation: CASSLSGTYGEKLFF.

This rearrangement joins TRBV18 to TRBJ2-1, with 11 bases aligning to TRBD2. In germline, CDR1 is KGHSH, CDR2 LQKENI. This CDR3 is 17 amino acids long. Trimming took 3 bases from V and 4 from J; bases not matched to a gene: 8. The CDR3 DNA is TGTGCCAGCTCACCCCGACTAGCGGGACAACTTTACAATGAGCAGTTCTTC. Amino acids: CASSPRLAGQLYNEQFF.